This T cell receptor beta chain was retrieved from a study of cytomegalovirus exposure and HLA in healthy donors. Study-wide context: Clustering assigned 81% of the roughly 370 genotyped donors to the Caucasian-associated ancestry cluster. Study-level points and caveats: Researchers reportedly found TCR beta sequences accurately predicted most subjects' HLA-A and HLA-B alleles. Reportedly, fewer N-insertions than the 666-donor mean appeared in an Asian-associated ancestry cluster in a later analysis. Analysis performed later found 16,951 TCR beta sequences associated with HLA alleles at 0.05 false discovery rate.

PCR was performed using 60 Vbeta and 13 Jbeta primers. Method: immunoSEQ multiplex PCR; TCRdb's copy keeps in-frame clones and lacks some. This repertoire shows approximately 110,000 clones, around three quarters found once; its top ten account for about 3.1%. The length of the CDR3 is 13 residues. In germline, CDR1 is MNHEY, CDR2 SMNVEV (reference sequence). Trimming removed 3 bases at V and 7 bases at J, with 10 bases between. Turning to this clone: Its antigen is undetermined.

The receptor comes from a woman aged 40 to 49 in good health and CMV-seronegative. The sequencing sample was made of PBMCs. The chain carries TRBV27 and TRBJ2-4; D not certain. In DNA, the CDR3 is TGTGCCAGCAGTTTTTCTGGGCAGAACATTCAGTACTTC. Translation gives CASSFSGQNIQYF.